This passage covers 25 T cell receptor beta chains from one sample sequenced in a study of a mutant IDH1 vaccine in newly diagnosed glioma. TCRdb's table, derived via immunoSEQ multiplex PCR, lists solely in-frame clones and lacks some. This table has about 46,000 clones, approximately 88% appearing once. Time point meaning: week 47, end of study. The study gave 300 ug of mutant IDH1 20-mer peptide per vaccine dose, with topical imiquimod. Antigen specificity for these receptors is unknown. The sequences come from PBMCs, collected from a glioma patient whose treatment included an IDH1 peptide vaccine. These receptors were obtained from a woman aged 25 to 39 with glioma. Some clones in this sample may be carry-over from other donors' samples.

CDR3 sequence (DNA): TGTGCTAGCGCCCAGGGTTTCACCGGGGAGCTGTTTTTT. Protein product: CASAQGFTGELFF. The gene calls are TRBV7-7 and TRBJ2-2, with D possibly being TRBD1 or TRBD2 (5 bases each). Germline-derived CDR1 and CDR2 are SSHAT and FNYEAQ (reference sequence). The CDR3 runs to 13 residues.

The chain combines TRBV30 with TRBJ2-7; unclear D gene. CDR1 is GTSNPN and CDR2 is SVGIG in the germline V gene (reference sequence). Trimming took 3 bases from V and 1 from J, leaving 4 bases between them. The CDR3 contains 11 residues. CDR3 in DNA: TGTGCCTGGAGCGGTTCCTACGAGCAGTACTTC. Its protein is CAWSGSYEQYF. The whole variable domain, filled in from reference TRBV30 and TRBJ2-7, reads SQTIHQWPATLVQPVGSPLSLECTVEGTSNPNLYWYRQAAGRGLQLLFYSVGIGQISSEVPQNLSASRPQDRQFILSSKKLLLSDSGFYLCAWSGSYEQYFGPGTRLTVT.

V and J are TRBV4-1 and TRBJ2-5; 7 bases line up with TRBD1. Looked up from germline, CDR1 is MGHRA and CDR2 is YSYEKL. Trimming at V came to 4 bases and at J to 1 base, leaving 6 bases not matched to a gene. The CDR3 spans 15 residues. CDR3 sequence (DNA): TGCGCCAGCAGCCCGGGGACAGCCAGCCAAGAGACCCAGTACTTC. Protein product: CASSPGTASQETQYF.

V gene TRBV5-4 combines with J gene TRBJ2-5; no firm D call. The CDR3 loop spans 14 amino acids. The germline CDR1 and CDR2 sequences are SGHNT and YYREEE (reference sequence). V was shortened by 5 bases and J by 3 bases, with 14 bases between the two germline ends. The CDR3 coding sequence is TGTGCCAGCAGTCCAGAGTTTAGCAAAGAGACCCAGTACTTC. Translated: CASSPEFSKETQYF.

This clone occurred once. The chain links TRBV15 to TRBJ1-4, with D perhaps TRBD1 (5 bases). Between the trimmed V and J ends, which lost 4 bases and 0 bases, there was a span of 12 bases. From germline, CDR1 is LNHNV and CDR2 YYDKDF (reference sequence). CDR3 length: 16 amino acids. CDR3 amino acids: CATSKGDGATNEKLFF. CDR3 DNA sequence: TGTGCCACCAGCAAAGGGGACGGGGCAACTAATGAAAAACTGTTTTTT.

This sequence joins TRBV7-9 and TRBJ2-7, with D hard to call. V shed 5 bases and J shed 3 bases, with 8 bases lying between them. This CDR3 is 12 amino acids long. CDR1 SEHNR and CDR2 FQNEAQ come from the germline V gene (reference sequence). The CDR3 bases are TGTGCCAGCAGCCATTCGGACTACGAGCAGTACTTC. It codes for CASSHSDYEQYF.

The V call is TRBV7-2, the J call TRBJ2-5; no firm D call. The germline V and J ends were trimmed by 5 bases and 6 bases, with 22 bases remaining between them. The CDR3 extends over 16 amino acids. CDR1 and CDR2 from the germline V gene are SGHTA and FQGNSA. The CDR3, as DNA: TGTGCCAGCAGCGTTTACTACCGGCGAGAAGCCAAGACCCAGTACTTC. It translates to CASSVYYRREAKTQYF.

The J gene is TRBJ2-5, the V gene TRBV6-6; D is perhaps TRBD2 (6 bases). V lost 6 bases, J lost 6 bases, and 17 bases lay in between. This CDR3 is built from 14 residues. Germline V gene data show CDR1 as MNHNY and CDR2 as SVGAGI (reference sequence). Written as DNA, the CDR3 is TGTGCCAGCAGCCCGGCGTCGGCGGGAAAGACCCAGTACTTC. Translating gives CASSPASAGKTQYF.

The chain combines TRBV10-3 with TRBJ1-2; 7 bases align to TRBD1. J lost 2 bases, V lost 0 bases, and 3 bases had no gene match. The V gene's germline CDR1 is ENHRY and CDR2 SYGVKD. The CDR3 is made up of 15 amino acids. CDR3 nucleotide sequence: TGTGCCATCAGTGAGTCGCAGGGGGACAACTATGGCTACACCTTC. Translation gives CAISESQGDNYGYTF.

The rearrangement links TRBV30 to TRBJ1-2, with D possibly being TRBD1 (5 bases). Trimming shortened V by 2 bases and J by 3 bases, and 13 bases separated the two germline ends. Germline values: CDR1 GTSNPN, CDR2 SVGIG (reference sequence). The CDR3 has 14 residues. The CDR3 coding sequence is TGTGCCTGGAGTTCCGGGACGGGGGACTATGGCTACACCTTC. Its protein is CAWSSGTGDYGYTF.

The rearrangement links TRBV6-6 to TRBJ2-7, with TRBD1 matching over 11 bases. J lost 6 bases, V lost 2 bases, and 6 bases had no gene match. Germline V lookup: CDR1 MNHNY, CDR2 SVGAGI (reference sequence). The CDR3 is 15 residues long. DNA for the CDR3: TGTGCCAGCAGTTACCGGACAGGGGGCGAGGGCGAGCAGTACTTC. Its protein product is CASSYRTGGEGEQYF.

The rearrangement links TRBV5-6 to TRBJ1-1; a weak D match, TRBD1 (6 bases). V gave up 0 bases and J gave up 4 bases, with 13 bases separating them. The CDR3 is 15 amino acids. Germline V gene sequence: CDR1 SGHDT, CDR2 YYEEEE. CDR3 loop: CASSLGRGLVTEAFF. CDR3 nucleotides: TGTGCCAGCAGCTTGGGGCGGGGGCTGGTCACTGAAGCTTTCTTT.

This chain connects TRBV19 to TRBJ1-2; D ambiguous. This CDR3 region has 14 residues. From germline, CDR1 is LNHDA and CDR2 SQIVND (reference sequence). V lost 3 bases to trimming and J lost 7 bases, with 15 bases between them. CDR3 nucleotides: TGTGCCAGTAGTATCGAGATCGGTGGTGGTGGCTACACCTTC. Its translation: CASSIEIGGGGYTF.

This chain links TRBV27 with TRBJ2-1; 8 bases line up with TRBD2. Germline V CDR1 and CDR2: MNHEY, SMNVEV (reference sequence). After removal of 7 bases from V and 0 bases from J, the junction contained 8 bases not matched to a gene. This CDR3 is 16 amino acids long. CDR3 coding DNA: TGTGCCAGCACCGACCGGGGGGGTAGCTCCTACAATGAGCAGTTCTTC. It specifies CASTDRGGSSYNEQFF.

The V gene is TRBV30, the J gene TRBJ1-1; D may be TRBD1 (5 bases). The V gene lost 3 bases and the J gene lost 1 base, with 9 bases spanning the gap. The CDR3 spans 13 residues. In germline, CDR1 is GTSNPN, CDR2 SVGIG (reference sequence). CDR3 protein: CAWSIGQNTEAFF. In nucleotides, the CDR3 is TGTGCCTGGAGCATAGGACAGAACACTGAAGCTTTCTTT.

The chain couples TRBV30 to TRBJ1-4; D ambiguous. CDR1 is GTSNPN and CDR2 is SVGIG in the germline V gene (reference sequence). The CDR3 loop spans 13 amino acids. The V end was cut by 1 base, the J end by 2 bases, with 5 bases between. The CDR3 reads CAWSGHTNEKLFF. The CDR3 nucleotides are TGTGCCTGGAGTGGGCACACTAATGAAAAACTGTTTTTT.

In this sample, this clone turned up once. This chain connects TRBV10-2 to TRBJ2-7, with 7 positions matching TRBD2. The CDR3 is 15 residues long. The V and J ends lost 5 bases and 4 bases, in that order; junction bases with no gene match: 11. Germline lookup yields CDR1 WSHSY and CDR2 SAAADI. The CDR3 region is CASSLQPSGGYEQYF. The CDR3 DNA reads TGCGCCAGCAGTTTACAACCTAGCGGAGGGTACGAGCAGTACTTC.

The chain uses TRBV10-3 and TRBJ2-7; 7 nucleotides align to TRBD2. This CDR3 comprises 12 residues. CDR1 and CDR2 from the germline V gene are ENHRY and SYGVKD. J lost 1 base, V lost 9 bases, and 3 bases had no gene match. CDR3 in amino acids: CAIGGGSYEQYF. The CDR3 DNA follows: TGTGCCATAGGCGGGGGTTCCTACGAGCAGTACTTC.

In this sample, this clone turned up once. The J gene is TRBJ1-5, the V gene TRBV28; D is uncertain. The CDR3 is 12 amino acids. CDR1 is MDHEN, CDR2 SYDVKM, per germline. Between the trimmed V and J ends, which lost 3 bases and 15 bases, there was a span of 15 bases. The CDR3: CASSLVLGKGHF. As DNA, the CDR3 is TGTGCCAGCAGTTTGGTTTTAGGCAAGGGGCATTTT. The full variable domain, rest sourced from reference TRBV28 and TRBJ1-5, is DVKVTQSSRYLVKRTGEKVFLECVQDMDHENMFWYRQDPGLGLRLIYFSYDVKMKEKGDIPEGYSVSREKKERFSLILESASTNQTSMYLCASSLVLGKGHFGDGTRLSIL.

The V gene is TRBV7-9, the J gene TRBJ2-7; D uncertain. V was trimmed by 3 bases and J by 4 bases, leaving 10 bases between them. The V gene's germline CDR1 is SEHNR and CDR2 FQNEAQ (reference sequence). The CDR3 has 13 residues. This CDR3 reads CASSFDFQYEQYF. The CDR3, as DNA: TGTGCCAGCAGCTTCGATTTCCAGTACGAGCAGTACTTC. Filled out from reference TRBV7-9 and TRBJ2-7, the complete variable domain reads DTGVSQNPRHKITKRGQNVTFRCDPISEHNRLYWYRQTLGQGPEFLTYFQNEAQLEKSRLLSDRFSAERPKGSFSTLEIQRTEQGDSAMYLCASSFDFQYEQYFGPGTRLTVT.

The V and J genes are TRBV9 and TRBJ1-3; D remains unclear. Per germline, CDR1 SGDLS and CDR2 YYNGEE. V lost 4 bases, J lost 0 bases, and 14 bases lay in between. This CDR3 is built from 16 residues. CDR3 DNA sequence: TGTGCCAGCAGCCCTTTCGGACCGAGCTCTGGAAACACCATATATTTT. Amino acids: CASSPFGPSSGNTIYF. The full variable domain, in which reference TRBV9 and TRBJ1-3 provide the parts outside the CDR3, is DSGVTQTPKHLITATGQRVTLRCSPRSGDLSVYWYQQSLDQGLQFLIQYYNGEERAKGNILERFSAQQFPDLHSELNLSSLELGDSALYFCASSPFGPSSGNTIYFGEGSWLTVV.

The chain has TRBV2 and TRBJ2-1; maybe TRBD2 (6 bases). The CDR3 has 13 residues. V was pared by 11 bases and J by 11 bases, with 22 bases between. Germline CDR1 reads SNHLY; CDR2 reads FYNNEI. CDR3 protein: CAAKGRDQWQQFF. The CDR3 bases are TGTGCCGCCAAGGGGCGGGACCAGTGGCAGCAGTTCTTC.

The rearrangement links TRBV27 to TRBJ1-2; TRBD1 matches 8 bases. V lost 6 bases, J lost 8 bases, and 17 bases stayed unmatched. This CDR3 region has 16 residues. CDR1 is MNHEY and CDR2 is SMNVEV in the germline V gene (reference sequence). The CDR3 reads CASRTELQGAVEGYTF. The CDR3 DNA sequence: TGTGCCAGCAGAACCGAACTTCAGGGGGCGGTGGAAGGCTACACCTTC.

The rearrangement links TRBV21-1 to TRBJ2-7. TRBV21-1 is recorded as a pseudogene. The length of the CDR3 is 12 residues. As DNA, the CDR3 is TGTGCCAGCCCTTTAAGCTCCTACGAGCAGTACTTC. This codes for CASPLSSYEQYF.

This clone appeared once. This chain links TRBV7-9 with TRBJ1-1; 7 nucleotides agree with TRBD1. With V trimmed by 2 bases and J by 1 base, 4 bases remained unmatched. This CDR3 comprises 15 residues. CDR1 SEHNR and CDR2 FQNEAQ come from the germline V gene (reference sequence). The CDR3 coding sequence is TGTGCCAGCAGCTTATGGGGACAGCGGAACACTGAAGCTTTCTTT. This encodes CASSLWGQRNTEAFF.